One sample yielded the 27 T cell receptor beta chains listed below, sequenced in a study of CD8 T cells in Susac syndrome. Random hexamers primed reverse transcription of roughly 0.45 to 1 ug RNA. Each CDR3 protein is one row after TCRdb ran MiXCR on the immunoSEQ multiplex PCR reads. The table has around 220,000 distinct CDR3 sequences, about 94% seen once. The sequenced sample was CD8+ T cells from PBMCs. The receptors stem from a human donor with multiple sclerosis.

V and J are TRBV9 and TRBJ1-2; a possible D gene is TRBD1 (6 bases). The CDR3 has 13 amino acids. Germline assignment: CDR1 SGDLS and CDR2 YYNGEE. Trimming left V 0 bases short and J 7 bases short, with 10 bases between. CDR3 residues: CASSVGGAGGYTF. The CDR3, as DNA: TGTGCCAGCAGCGTAGGGGGGGCGGGTGGCTACACCTTC. The full variable domain, rest sourced from reference TRBV9 and TRBJ1-2, is DSGVTQTPKHLITATGQRVTLRCSPRSGDLSVYWYQQSLDQGLQFLIQYYNGEERAKGNILERFSAQQFPDLHSELNLSSLELGDSALYFCASSVGGAGGYTFGSGTRLTVV.

The chain's CDR3 is CASSSLSTGVNTQYF. CDR3 DNA: TGTGCCAGCAGTTCTCTATCGACAGGCGTGAATACGCAGTATTTT. The chain couples TRBV27 to TRBJ2-3; D possibly corresponds to TRBD1 (6 bases). V was trimmed by 4 bases and J by 7 bases, leaving 18 bases between them. Germline V gene lookup returns CDR1 MNHEY and CDR2 SMNVEV (reference sequence). The CDR3 runs to 15 residues.

The chain employs TRBV13 and TRBJ1-1; no clear D gene. The CDR3 covers 13 residues. From germline, CDR1 is PRHDT and CDR2 FYEKMQ (reference sequence). With 4 bases removed from V and 3 bases from J, the gap between germline ends came to 9 bases. CDR3 protein: CASSSLLYTEAFF. CDR3 in DNA: TGTGCCAGCAGCTCCCTCCTGTACACTGAAGCTTTCTTT.

This chain links TRBV2 with TRBJ2-1, with 8 bases identical to TRBD2. This CDR3 region has 11 residues. Germline V lookup: CDR1 SNHLY, CDR2 FYNNEI. With 10 bases clipped from V and 7 bases from J, the junction kept 3 bases outside the gene matches. CDR3 DNA: TGTGCCATACTAGCGGTGAATGAGCAGTTCTTC. The encoded protein is CAILAVNEQFF. Drawing the rest from reference TRBV2 and TRBJ2-1, the complete variable domain is EPEVTQTPSHQVTQMGQEVILRCVPISNHLYFYWYRQILGQKVEFLVSFYNNEISEKSEIFDDQFSVERPDGSNFTLKIRSTKLEDSAMYFCAILAVNEQFFGPGTRLTVL.

The chain uses TRBV14 and TRBJ1-1; a weak D match, TRBD1 (5 bases). Germline V gives CDR1 SGHDN, CDR2 FVKESK. The CDR3 contains 14 residues. The V end was cut by 6 bases, the J end by 5 bases, with 16 bases between. DNA for the CDR3: TGTGCCAGCAGTCGGCAGGGTTATAGTACTGAAGCTTTCTTT. It translates to CASSRQGYSTEAFF.

The chain links TRBV15 to TRBJ2-1; 7 bases are a match to TRBD2. This CDR3 is 15 amino acids long. CDR1 is LNHNV and CDR2 is YYDKDF in the germline V gene (reference sequence). Germline trimming cut 5 bases from V and 4 bases from J; bases unmatched to any gene: 8. Here the CDR3 reads CATSALAGLYNEQFF. In DNA form, the CDR3 reads TGTGCCACCAGCGCATTAGCGGGCCTTTACAATGAGCAGTTCTTC.

The rearrangement uses TRBV16 and TRBJ1-2; TRBD1 might be the D (6 bases). Trimming pared 0 bases from V and 2 bases from J, leaving 7 bases between. The CDR3 has 14 amino acids. Germline values: CDR1 KGHSY, CDR2 FQNENV. The CDR3 region has the DNA TGTGCCAGCAGCCAATCCACAGGGAACTATGGCTACACCTTC. It codes for CASSQSTGNYGYTF.

The V and J genes are TRBV7-3 and TRBJ2-3, with a weak D call TRBD1 (6 bases). V dropped 2 bases and J dropped 1 base, with 7 bases sitting between them. The CDR3 covers 14 residues. CDR1 and CDR2 from the germline V gene are SGHTA and FQGTGA. CDR3 nucleotide sequence: TGTGCCAGCAGCTTACGACAGGGCACAGATACGCAGTATTTT. As protein: CASSLRQGTDTQYF.

This chain connects TRBV7-8 to TRBJ2-7; D is possibly TRBD2 (5 bases). This CDR3 has 14 residues. The germline gives CDR1 SGHVS, CDR2 FQNEAQ. V gave up 4 bases and J gave up 3 bases, with 13 bases separating them. CDR3 coding DNA: TGTGCCAGCAGCTCGATCGTTGACTACTACGAGCAGTACTTC. This translates into CASSSIVDYYEQYF.

The chain couples TRBV6-6 to TRBJ2-5, with TRBD2 as a possible D gene (6 bases). Looked up from germline, CDR1 is MNHNY and CDR2 is SVGAGI (reference sequence). Trimming cost V 3 bases and J 2 bases, with 16 bases left between them. This CDR3 is built from 16 residues. DNA of the CDR3: TGTGCCAGCAGTTATAAAGCTAGCGTCTCACAAGAGACCCAGTACTTC. Amino acid sequence: CASSYKASVSQETQYF.

The chain couples TRBV5-1 to TRBJ2-1; the D gene is possibly TRBD1 (5 bases). The CDR3 is made up of 15 amino acids. Per germline, CDR1 SGHRS and CDR2 YFSETQ. The V end was cut by 2 bases, the J end by 0 bases, with 9 bases between. Written as DNA, the CDR3 is TGCGCCAGCAGCTTACAGGAGAGCTCCTACAATGAGCAGTTCTTC. Translated, it gives CASSLQESSYNEQFF.

This clonotype was seen once. The chain combines TRBV9 with TRBJ1-2; TRBD1 matches 7 bases. This CDR3 spans 15 amino acids. The junction had 14 bases not matched to a gene; V was cut back by 6 bases and J by 6 bases. Per the germline V gene, CDR1 is SGDLS and CDR2 is YYNGEE. The CDR3 DNA follows: TGTGCCAGCAAGCCGAATACGGACAGGATCCATGGCTACACCTTC. It yields the protein CASKPNTDRIHGYTF.

The genes are TRBV29-1 and TRBJ2-1; 10 bases line up with TRBD2. After removal of 2 bases from V and 7 bases from J, the junction contained 8 bases not matched to a gene. The length of the CDR3 is 15 residues. CDR1 and CDR2 (germline): SQVTM, ANQGSEA. The CDR3, as DNA: TGCAGCGTTGAAAGAGCGGGGGGGCTCAGGAATGAGCAGTTCTTC. Amino acids: CSVERAGGLRNEQFF.

The CDR3 coding sequence is TGTGCCAGTTCGGTCGGTTATCAGCCCCAGCATTTT. Encoded protein: CASSVGYQPQHF. The rearrangement uses TRBV19 and TRBJ1-5; no clear D gene. The CDR3 loop spans 12 amino acids. Trimming took off 8 bases at V and 5 bases at J, with 10 bases between the two ends. In germline, CDR1 is LNHDA, CDR2 SQIVND (reference sequence).

The gene calls are TRBV20-1 and TRBJ2-7; 9 positions agree with TRBD2. The CDR3 is made up of 13 amino acids. Germline V CDR1 and CDR2: DFQATT, SNEGSKA (reference sequence). V lost 3 bases, J lost 1 base, and 1 base stayed unmatched. The DNA of the CDR3 is TGCAGTGCTAGGACTAGCGGATCCTACGAGCAGTACTTC. This sequence encodes CSARTSGSYEQYF.

This chain links TRBV9 with TRBJ2-2; D assignment may be TRBD1 or TRBD2 (5 bases each). V was shortened by 6 bases and J by 7 bases, with 16 bases between the two germline ends. Germline V gene data show CDR1 as SGDLS and CDR2 as YYNGEE. The CDR3 covers 14 residues. This CDR3 reads CASTPGTGGGELFF. The DNA of the CDR3 is TGTGCCAGCACCCCCGGGACGGGTGGCGGGGAGCTGTTTTTT.

CDR3 nucleotides: TGCAGCGTTGAAGTAACGAGTAACTATGGCTACACCTTC. This sequence encodes CSVEVTSNYGYTF. The chain couples TRBV29-1 to TRBJ1-2; no clear D. The CDR3 extends over 13 amino acids. In germline, CDR1 is SQVTM, CDR2 ANQGSEA. V was trimmed by 1 base and J by 1 base, leaving 7 bases between them.

The chain joins TRBV13 to TRBJ2-3, with D possibly being TRBD2 (5 bases). V gave up 5 bases and J gave up 5 bases, with 8 bases separating them. This CDR3 is built from 12 residues. Looked up from germline, CDR1 is PRHDT and CDR2 is FYEKMQ (reference sequence). In DNA form, the CDR3 reads TGTGCCAGCAGCCCTCGGGGAGATACGCAGTATTTT. This gives the protein CASSPRGDTQYF.

CDR3 in amino acids: CSVAGGEAGGSGTQYF. CDR3 in DNA: TGCAGCGTTGCCGGAGGTGAAGCGGGAGGGTCTGGTACGCAGTATTTT. The genes are TRBV29-1 and TRBJ2-3; TRBD2 aligns across 10 bases. CDR1 and CDR2 (germline): SQVTM, ANQGSEA. Trimming at V came to 4 bases and at J to 8 bases, leaving 15 bases not matched to a gene. The CDR3 is 16 residues long.

V usage is TRBV27 and J usage is TRBJ1-1; D remains ambiguous. This CDR3 is built from 14 residues. Germline V gene sequence: CDR1 MNHEY, CDR2 SMNVEV (reference sequence). Trimming left V 4 bases short and J 0 bases short, with 9 bases between. This CDR3 reads CASSSILMNTEAFF. CDR3 DNA: TGTGCCAGCAGTTCTATCCTAATGAACACTGAAGCTTTCTTT.

This chain uses TRBV24-1 with TRBJ2-5; a weak D match, TRBD1 (5 bases). This CDR3 has 14 residues. Germline V gene lookup returns CDR1 KGHDR and CDR2 SFDVKD. V was clipped by 6 bases and J by 1 base, with 11 bases between them. CDR3 sequence reads: CATSPGHPQETQYF. As DNA, the CDR3 is TGTGCCACCAGTCCCGGACATCCCCAAGAGACCCAGTACTTC.

The chain joins TRBV6-5 to TRBJ2-2; 7 nucleotides line up with TRBD1. J lost 0 bases, V lost 10 bases, and 5 bases had no gene match. CDR1 and CDR2 (germline): MNHEY, SVGAGI. The CDR3 has 14 residues. The CDR3 spells CAIATGTNTGELFF. Here the CDR3 DNA reads TGTGCCATCGCGACAGGGACGAACACCGGGGAGCTGTTTTTT.

The V gene is TRBV7-9, the J gene TRBJ2-2, with D perhaps TRBD1 (5 bases). Germline loops: CDR1 SEHNR, CDR2 FQNEAQ (reference sequence). The V and J ends lost 3 bases and 6 bases respectively, with 23 bases between them. The CDR3 extends over 18 amino acids. CDR3 sequence: CASSFHPGFIWTPGELFF. The DNA for the CDR3 is TGTGCCAGCAGCTTTCATCCAGGGTTTATTTGGACACCCGGGGAGCTGTTTTTT.

CDR3: CATSRDQNRETQYF. In DNA form, the CDR3 reads TGTGCCACCAGCAGAGATCAGAACCGAGAGACCCAGTACTTC. The chain has TRBV15 and TRBJ2-5; no clear D. Germline assignment: CDR1 LNHNV and CDR2 YYDKDF (reference sequence). Trimming left V 0 bases short and J 4 bases short, with 9 bases between. This CDR3 has 14 residues.

This chain connects TRBV7-8 to TRBJ2-1; D gene uncertain. From germline, CDR1 is SGHVS and CDR2 FQNEAQ. There are 12 residues in the CDR3. V shed 4 bases and J shed 7 bases, with 8 bases lying between them. In nucleotides, the CDR3 is TGTGCCAGCAGCTACGAGTATAATGAGCAGTTCTTC. It codes for CASSYEYNEQFF.

The chain combines TRBV11-1 with TRBJ2-6, with D possibly TRBD1 on 5 matching bases. The CDR3 contains 21 residues. Deletions cut 4 bases from V and 2 bases from J, with 27 bases between. Germline values: CDR1 SGHAT, CDR2 FQDESV (reference sequence). In DNA form, the CDR3 reads TGTGCCAGCAGCTCATCGATCCATCAGGGCCAGGGTGGAGCTGGGGCCAACGTCCTGACTTTC. Its protein is CASSSSIHQGQGGAGANVLTF. Based on the CDR3 plus reference TRBV11-1 and TRBJ2-6, the full variable domain is EAEVAQSPRYKITEKSQAVAFWCDPISGHATLYWYRQILGQGPELLVQFQDESVVDDSQLPKDRFSAERLKGVDSTLKIQPAELGDSAMYLCASSSSIHQGQGGAGANVLTFGAGSRLTVL.

The chain carries TRBV10-3 and TRBJ2-3, with 10 bases identical to TRBD2. Germline V gene sequence: CDR1 ENHRY, CDR2 SYGVKD. The CDR3 length is 17 residues. V gave up 3 bases and J gave up 6 bases; unmatched junction bases: 12. The DNA for the CDR3 is TGTGCCATCAGTGAAGGAACTAGCGGGGATTTTACCGATACGCAGTATTTT. This codes for CAISEGTSGDFTDTQYF.